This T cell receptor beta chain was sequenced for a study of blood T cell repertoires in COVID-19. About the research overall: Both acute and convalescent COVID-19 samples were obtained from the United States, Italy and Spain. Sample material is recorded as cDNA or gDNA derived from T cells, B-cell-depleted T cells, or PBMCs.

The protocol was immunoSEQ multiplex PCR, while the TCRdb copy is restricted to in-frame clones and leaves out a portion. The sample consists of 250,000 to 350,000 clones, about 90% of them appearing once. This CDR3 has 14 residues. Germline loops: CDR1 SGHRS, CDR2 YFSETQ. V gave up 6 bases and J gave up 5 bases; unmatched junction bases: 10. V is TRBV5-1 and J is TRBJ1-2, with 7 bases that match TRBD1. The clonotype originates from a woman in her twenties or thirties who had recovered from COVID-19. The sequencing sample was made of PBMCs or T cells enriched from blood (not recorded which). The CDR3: CASKAEGAYYGYTF. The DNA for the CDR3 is TGCGCCAGCAAGGCGGAGGGGGCGTATTATGGCTACACCTTC.